A selection of T cell receptor beta chains follows, all from one sample in a study of blood T cell repertoires in COVID-19. Assay: immunoSEQ multiplex PCR; the TCRdb copy retains only in-frame clones and omits some. The repertoire includes a few hundred thousand clones, around nine tenths of them detected once, and roughly 9.4% sits in the top ten. The sample consisted of PBMCs or T cells enriched from blood (not recorded which). All receptors derive from a woman in her fifties or sixties who had recovered from COVID-19. Each CDR3 is given with its conserved first and last residue. Fields, in order: J gene, D gene, clone size, V gene, CDR3 DNA, CDR3 protein. A D gene is named only where the DNA matches it firmly. Size values are once, few and many counts, or a class for expanded clones, and some rows have none.

>TRBJ2-7|NA|NA|TRBV5-1
TGCGCCAGCAGTCCAGGGGCCTCAAATATCTTCTACGAGCAGTACTTC
CASSPGASNIFYEQYF
>TRBJ2-7|TRBD1|NA|TRBV18
TGTGCCAGCTCACCGAAGACAGGGGACTACGAGCAGTACTTC
CASSPKTGDYEQYF
>TRBJ2-5|NA|NA|TRBV21-1
TGTGCCAGCAGCAGTGGGGGCTGGGAGACCCAGTACTTC
CASSSGGWETQYF
>TRBJ1-1|NA|few|TRBV7-9
TGTGCCAGCAGCTTTCAACAGCACCCCACTGAAGCTTTCTTT
CASSFQQHPTEAFF
>TRBJ1-2|TRBD1|NA|TRBV27
TGTGCCAGCAGTTATTGGACAGGGTACGGGGAAGAGGGTGGCTACACCTTC
CASSYWTGYGEEGGYTF
>TRBJ1-1|TRBD1|few|TRBV30
TGTGCCTGGAGCCTATTAAACAGGGGGGAAACTGAAGCTTTCTTT
CAWSLLNRGETEAFF
>TRBJ2-3|NA|NA|TRBV12-3/TRBV12-4
TGTGCCAGCAGTTTAGCTAGAACAGATACGCAGTATTTT
CASSLARTDTQYF
>TRBJ2-7|NA|NA|TRBV7-7
TGTGCTAGCAGCTTAGCACCGGGGGACTCCTACGAGCAGTACTTC
CASSLAPGDSYEQYF
>TRBJ2-7|NA|many|TRBV6-5
TGTGCCAGCAGCAAGGGGGAAACCTACGAGCAGTACTTC
CASSKGETYEQYF
>TRBJ1-2|NA|NA|TRBV7-9
TGTGCCAGCAACCCAGGGTTCGGCTACACCTTC
CASNPGFGYTF
>TRBJ2-2|TRBD1|once|TRBV11-3
TGTGCCAGCAGCACCGGACAGGGCACCGGGGAGCTGTTTTTT
CASSTGQGTGELFF
>TRBJ1-3|NA|once|TRBV7-8
TGTGCCAGCAGCTTAGCTCCAGACTCTGGAAACACCATATATTTT
CASSLAPDSGNTIYF
>TRBJ1-1|NA|NA|TRBV5-1
TGCGCCAGCAGCTTGGACGGGAGGAGCACTGAAGCTTTCTTT
CASSLDGRSTEAFF
>TRBJ2-2|TRBD1|NA|TRBV2
TGTGCCAGCAGAGAGACAGGGGCGAACACCGGGGAGCTGTTTTTT
CASRETGANTGELFF
>TRBJ2-2|TRBD2|few|TRBV9
TGTGCCAGCAGCAAGGGACTAGCGGCGAACACCGGGGAGCTGTTTTTT
CASSKGLAANTGELFF
>TRBJ2-7|NA|NA|TRBV4-2
TGTGCCAGCAGCCAAGACGGCGGGATGTCCTACGAGCAGTACTTC
CASSQDGGMSYEQYF
>TRBJ2-2|TRBD1|few|TRBV5-6
TGTGCCAGCAGCACGACAGGGGCGTACACCGGGGAGCTGTTTTTT
CASSTTGAYTGELFF
>TRBJ1-4|NA|NA|TRBV2
TGTGCCAGCAGTATCCAGTATGAAAAACTGTTTTTT
CASSIQYEKLFF